Listed below are T cell receptor beta chains from one sample, sequenced in a study of vaccination and CD4 T cells after COVID-19. No cognate antigen is known for these TCRs. MiXCR, run by TCRdb on the PCR reads, gives a single entry per CDR3 protein. This table has approximately 11,000 distinct CDR3 sequences, roughly 60% appearing once. Sequences were obtained from CD4+ T cells from blood, cultured in vitro. The receptor source for this set is a human donor who had recovered from COVID-19. The CDR3 runs from the conserved cysteine through the conserved F or W. Fields, in order: clone size, V gene, J gene, D gene, CDR3 protein, CDR3 DNA. D genes are given only for firm matches. Clone size is shown for a subset of rows, as once, few, many or a class of expanded clone.

size: -; V: TRBV14; J: TRBJ1-1; D: -; CDR3: CARTEIMNTEAFF; DNA: TGTGCCAGGACCGAGATCATGAACACTGAAGCTTTCTTT
size: -; V: TRBV15; J: TRBJ2-7; D: TRBD2; CDR3: CATSRVLGSGSPQYF; DNA: TGTGCCACCAGCAGAGTTCTGGGGAGCGGGAGTCCCCAGTACTTC
size: -; V: TRBV6-1; J: TRBJ2-2; D: TRBD1; CDR3: CASNQKGAGFLTGELFF; DNA: TGTGCCAGCAACCAGAAGGGGGCAGGGTTCTTAACCGGGGAGCTGTTTTTT
size: once; V: TRBV6-5; J: TRBJ2-1; D: TRBD2; CDR3: CASSYTGLAAGEQFF; DNA: TGTGCCAGCAGTTACACCGGACTAGCGGCGGGAGAGCAGTTCTTC
size: -; V: TRBV6-5; J: TRBJ1-3; D: TRBD1; CDR3: CASSYGTVRGNTIYF; DNA: TGTGCCAGCAGTTACGGGACAGTGCGCGGAAACACCATATATTTT
size: -; V: TRBV6-2/TRBV6-3; J: TRBJ1-5; D: -; CDR3: CASSLLAGSNQPQHF; DNA: TGTGCCAGCAGTCTACTAGCGGGGAGCAATCAGCCCCAGCATTTT
size: -; V: TRBV5-1; J: TRBJ1-1; D: TRBD1; CDR3: CASSGDRGRSTEAFF; DNA: TGCGCCAGCAGCGGGGACAGGGGGCGAAGCACTGAAGCTTTCTTT
size: few; V: TRBV2; J: TRBJ2-5; D: TRBD2; CDR3: CASSPGTNMETQYF; DNA: TGTGCCAGCAGTCCCGGGACTAACATGGAGACCCAGTACTTC
size: -; V: TRBV7-3; J: TRBJ2-1; D: -; CDR3: CASSPRGGNLNLNNEQFF; DNA: TGTGCCAGCAGCCCAAGGGGGGGAAACCTTAATCTGAACAATGAGCAGTTCTTC
size: -; V: TRBV20-1; J: TRBJ2-1; D: -; CDR3: CSARPSVVVVEQFF; DNA: TGCAGTGCTAGACCCTCCGTAGTCGTCGTTGAGCAGTTCTTC
size: -; V: TRBV7-9; J: TRBJ2-2; D: TRBD2; CDR3: CASSLLGAGVESGELFF; DNA: TGTGCCAGCAGCTTATTGGGAGCGGGAGTAGAGTCCGGGGAGCTGTTTTTT
size: -; V: TRBV15; J: TRBJ2-3; D: -; CDR3: CATSARRFTDTQYF; DNA: TGTGCCACCAGCGCCAGACGGTTCACAGATACGCAGTATTTT
size: once; V: TRBV15; J: TRBJ2-7; D: TRBD2; CDR3: CATSQAGVSYEQYF; DNA: TGTGCCACCAGCCAAGCGGGGGTGTCCTACGAGCAGTACTTC
size: -; V: TRBV7-2; J: TRBJ1-1; D: -; CDR3: CASSLFRSNAPNTEAFF; DNA: TGTGCCAGCAGCTTGTTCAGAAGTAACGCTCCGAACACTGAAGCTTTCTTT
size: few; V: TRBV7-2; J: TRBJ1-2; D: -; CDR3: CASSPTGLPRSYGYTF; DNA: TGTGCCAGCAGCCCAACCGGACTCCCGAGGAGCTATGGCTACACCTTC
size: medium-sized; V: TRBV5-1; J: TRBJ2-5; D: TRBD2; CDR3: CASSGGTGGYQETQYF; DNA: TGCGCCAGCAGCGGAGGGACGGGGGGGTACCAAGAGACCCAGTACTTC
size: -; V: TRBV2; J: TRBJ1-2; D: -; CDR3: CASSTGDIYGYTF; DNA: TGTGCCAGCAGTACGGGGGACATCTACGGCTACACCTTC
size: -; V: TRBV25-1; J: TRBJ2-3; D: TRBD2; CDR3: CASTLAGGPQDTQYF; DNA: TGTGCCAGCACTCTAGCGGGGGGGCCTCAAGATACGCAGTATTTT
size: -; V: TRBV2; J: TRBJ2-7; D: -; CDR3: CASRFEASEQYF; DNA: TGTGCCAGCAGATTCGAGGCGTCCGAGCAGTACTTC
size: few; V: TRBV12-3/TRBV12-4; J: TRBJ1-5; D: -; CDR3: CASSLNQPQHF; DNA: TGTGCCAGCAGCCTTAATCAGCCCCAGCATTTT
size: -; V: TRBV20-1; J: TRBJ2-5; D: -; CDR3: CSARYLETQYF; DNA: TGCAGTGCTAGGTACTTAGAGACCCAGTACTTC
size: few; V: TRBV20-1; J: TRBJ2-2; D: TRBD2; CDR3: CSASLRTSRTGELFF; DNA: TGCAGTGCTAGTTTGCGGACTAGCAGAACCGGGGAGCTGTTTTTT
size: -; V: TRBV5-1; J: TRBJ2-1; D: -; CDR3: CASSSPPREQFF; DNA: TGCGCCAGCAGCTCTCCCCCTAGGGAGCAGTTCTTC
size: few; V: TRBV7-9; J: TRBJ1-3; D: -; CDR3: CASSSRKTADATNTIYF; DNA: TGTGCCAGCAGCTCGCGAAAGACAGCAGACGCTACAAACACCATATATTTT
size: -; V: TRBV7-3; J: TRBJ2-2; D: TRBD1; CDR3: CASSSPGQGNGELFF; DNA: TGTGCCAGCAGCTCACCGGGACAGGGGAACGGGGAGCTGTTTTTT
size: few; V: TRBV7-3; J: TRBJ2-3; D: -; CDR3: CASSLRGVDTQYF; DNA: TGTGCCAGCAGCTTACGTGGTGTAGATACGCAGTATTTT